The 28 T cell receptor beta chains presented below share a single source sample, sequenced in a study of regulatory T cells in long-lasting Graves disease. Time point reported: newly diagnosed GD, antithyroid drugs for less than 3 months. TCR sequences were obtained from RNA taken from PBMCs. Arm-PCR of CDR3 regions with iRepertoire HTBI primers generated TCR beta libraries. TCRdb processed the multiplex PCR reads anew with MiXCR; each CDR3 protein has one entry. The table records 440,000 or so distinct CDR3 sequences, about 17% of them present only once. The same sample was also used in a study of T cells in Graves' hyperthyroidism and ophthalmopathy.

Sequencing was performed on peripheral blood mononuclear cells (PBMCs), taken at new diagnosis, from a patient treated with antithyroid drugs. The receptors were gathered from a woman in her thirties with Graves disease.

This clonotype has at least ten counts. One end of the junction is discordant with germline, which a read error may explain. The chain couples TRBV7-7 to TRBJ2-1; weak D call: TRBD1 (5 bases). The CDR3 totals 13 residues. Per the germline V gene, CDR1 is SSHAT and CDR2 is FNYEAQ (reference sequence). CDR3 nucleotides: TGTGCTAGCAGCTTCGGACACCTCGATGAGCAGTTCTTC. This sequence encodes CASSFGHLDEQFF.

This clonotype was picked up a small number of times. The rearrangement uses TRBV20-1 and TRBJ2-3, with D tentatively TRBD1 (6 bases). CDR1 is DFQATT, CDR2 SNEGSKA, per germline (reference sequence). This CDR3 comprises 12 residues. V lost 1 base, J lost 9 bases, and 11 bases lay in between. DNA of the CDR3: TGCAGTGCTAGAGTGAAGGGGGAAACGCAGTATTTT. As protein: CSARVKGETQYF.

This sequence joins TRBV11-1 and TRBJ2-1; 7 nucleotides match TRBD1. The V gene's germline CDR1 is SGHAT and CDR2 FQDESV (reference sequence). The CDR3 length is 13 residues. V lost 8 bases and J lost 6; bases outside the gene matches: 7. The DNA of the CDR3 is TGTGCCAGCCCCGGGACAGAGGCCAATGAGCAGTTCTTC. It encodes CASPGTEANEQFF.

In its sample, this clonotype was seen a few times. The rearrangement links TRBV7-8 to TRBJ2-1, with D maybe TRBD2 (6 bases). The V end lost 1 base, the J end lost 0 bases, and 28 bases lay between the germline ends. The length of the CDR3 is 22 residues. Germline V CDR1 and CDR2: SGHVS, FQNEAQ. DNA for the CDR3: TGTGCCAGCAGCTTAGAGGTGCTGGGGCGGGATCCGACCTATAGCTCCTACAATGAGCAGTTCTTC. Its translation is CASSLEVLGRDPTYSSYNEQFF.

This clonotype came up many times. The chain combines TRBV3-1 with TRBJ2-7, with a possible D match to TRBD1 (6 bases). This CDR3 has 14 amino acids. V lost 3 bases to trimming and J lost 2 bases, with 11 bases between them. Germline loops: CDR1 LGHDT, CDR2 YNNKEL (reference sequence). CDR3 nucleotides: TGTGCCAGCAGCCAGCGGCAGGGGCCCTACGAGCAGTACTTC. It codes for CASSQRQGPYEQYF.

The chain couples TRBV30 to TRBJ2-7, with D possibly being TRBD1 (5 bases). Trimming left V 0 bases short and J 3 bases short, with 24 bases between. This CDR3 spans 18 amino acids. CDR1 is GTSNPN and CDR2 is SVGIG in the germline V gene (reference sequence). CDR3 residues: CAWSVQIGWVVGDYEQYF. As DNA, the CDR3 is TGTGCCTGGAGTGTACAAATCGGGTGGGTTGTAGGGGACTACGAGCAGTACTTC.

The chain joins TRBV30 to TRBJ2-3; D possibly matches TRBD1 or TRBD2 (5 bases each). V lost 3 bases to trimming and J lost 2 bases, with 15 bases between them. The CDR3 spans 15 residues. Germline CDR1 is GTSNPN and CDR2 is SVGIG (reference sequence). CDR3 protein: CAWRKPGRLTDTQYF. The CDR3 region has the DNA TGTGCCTGGAGAAAGCCGGGACGCCTCACAGATACGCAGTATTTT.

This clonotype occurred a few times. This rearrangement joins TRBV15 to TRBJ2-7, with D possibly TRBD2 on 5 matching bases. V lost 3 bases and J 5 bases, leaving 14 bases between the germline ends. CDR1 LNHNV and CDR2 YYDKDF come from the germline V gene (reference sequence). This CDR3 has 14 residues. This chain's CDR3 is CATSRRASFDEQYF. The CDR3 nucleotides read TGTGCCACCAGCAGGAGGGCTAGCTTCGACGAGCAGTACTTC.

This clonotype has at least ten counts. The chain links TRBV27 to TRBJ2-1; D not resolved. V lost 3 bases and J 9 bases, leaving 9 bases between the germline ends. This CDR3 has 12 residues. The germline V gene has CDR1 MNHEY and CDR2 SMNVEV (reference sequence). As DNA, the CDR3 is TGTGCCAGCAGTTTCGGGCGAGCTGAGCAGTTCTTC. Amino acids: CASSFGRAEQFF.

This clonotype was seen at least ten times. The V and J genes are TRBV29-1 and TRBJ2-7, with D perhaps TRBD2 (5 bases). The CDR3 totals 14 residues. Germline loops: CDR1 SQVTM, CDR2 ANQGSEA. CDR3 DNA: TGCAGTGGAGGTGCAGGTGAGAGCTCCTACGAGCAGTACTTC. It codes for CSGGAGESSYEQYF.

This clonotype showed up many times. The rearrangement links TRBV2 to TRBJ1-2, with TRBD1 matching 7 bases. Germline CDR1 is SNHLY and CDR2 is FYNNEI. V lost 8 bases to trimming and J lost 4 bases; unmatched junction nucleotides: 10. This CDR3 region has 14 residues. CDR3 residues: CASLGVAGGYGYTF. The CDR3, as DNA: TGTGCCAGCCTGGGGGTGGCAGGGGGCTATGGCTACACCTTC.

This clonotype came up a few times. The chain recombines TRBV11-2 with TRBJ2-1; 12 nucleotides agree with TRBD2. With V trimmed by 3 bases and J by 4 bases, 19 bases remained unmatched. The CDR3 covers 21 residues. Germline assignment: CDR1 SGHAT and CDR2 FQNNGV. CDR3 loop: CASSFLRWTSGNKQEYNEQFF. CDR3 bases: TGTGCCAGCAGCTTCCTGAGGTGGACTAGCGGGAATAAACAAGAATACAATGAGCAGTTCTTC.

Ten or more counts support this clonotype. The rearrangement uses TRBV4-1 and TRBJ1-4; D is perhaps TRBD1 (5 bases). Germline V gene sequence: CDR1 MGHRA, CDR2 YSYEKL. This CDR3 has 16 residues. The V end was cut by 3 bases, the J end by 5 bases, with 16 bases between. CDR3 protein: CASSQIHGRGNEKLFF. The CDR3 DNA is TGCGCCAGCAGCCAGATTCACGGACGGGGGAATGAAAAACTGTTTTTT.

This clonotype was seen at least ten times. The CDR3 DNA follows: TGTGCCAGCAGTCGGCACACTGGGACTAGCGATGAGCAGTTCTTC. This codes for CASSRHTGTSDEQFF. The chain employs TRBV2 and TRBJ2-1, with 10 bases that match TRBD2. The CDR3 runs 15 residues. Germline CDR1 reads SNHLY; CDR2 reads FYNNEI. V lost 5 bases, J lost 8 bases, and 9 bases stayed unmatched.

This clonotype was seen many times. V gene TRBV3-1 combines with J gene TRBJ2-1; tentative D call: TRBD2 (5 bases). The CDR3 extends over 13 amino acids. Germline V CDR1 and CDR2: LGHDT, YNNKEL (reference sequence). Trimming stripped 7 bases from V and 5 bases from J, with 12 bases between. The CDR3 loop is CASTVLGNNEQFF. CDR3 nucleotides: TGTGCCAGCACCGTACTAGGAAACAATGAGCAGTTCTTC.

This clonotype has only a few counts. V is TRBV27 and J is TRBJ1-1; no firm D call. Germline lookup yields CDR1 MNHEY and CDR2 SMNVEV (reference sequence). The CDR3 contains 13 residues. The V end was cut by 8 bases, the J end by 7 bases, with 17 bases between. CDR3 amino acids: CASLPLRGNEAFF. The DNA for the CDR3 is TGTGCCAGCTTACCTCTGAGAGGGAATGAAGCTTTCTTT.

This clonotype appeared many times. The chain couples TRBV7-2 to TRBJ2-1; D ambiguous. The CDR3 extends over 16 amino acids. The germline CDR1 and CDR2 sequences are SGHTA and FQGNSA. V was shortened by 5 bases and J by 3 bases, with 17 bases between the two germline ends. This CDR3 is CASSKSLDVRYNEQFF. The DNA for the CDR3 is TGTGCCAGCAGCAAAAGTCTAGACGTCCGCTACAATGAGCAGTTCTTC.

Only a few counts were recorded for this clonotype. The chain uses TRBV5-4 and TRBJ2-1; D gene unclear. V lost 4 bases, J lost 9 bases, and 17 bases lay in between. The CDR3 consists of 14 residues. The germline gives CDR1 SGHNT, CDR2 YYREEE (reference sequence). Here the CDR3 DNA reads TGTGCCAGCAGCGGGCCCAAGGAATCTGGTGAGCAGTTCTTC. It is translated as CASSGPKESGEQFF.

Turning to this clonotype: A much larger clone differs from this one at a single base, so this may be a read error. CDR3 protein: CATMGLAGDNEQFF. For the CDR3, the DNA is TGTGCCACCATGGGGCTAGCGGGAGACAATGAGCAGTTCTTC. V and J are TRBV6-1 and TRBJ2-1, with 10 bases matching TRBD2. Germline V CDR1 and CDR2: MNHNS, SASEGT. The CDR3 sequence is 14 residues long. After removal of 10 bases from V and 5 bases from J, the junction contained 8 bases not matched to a gene.

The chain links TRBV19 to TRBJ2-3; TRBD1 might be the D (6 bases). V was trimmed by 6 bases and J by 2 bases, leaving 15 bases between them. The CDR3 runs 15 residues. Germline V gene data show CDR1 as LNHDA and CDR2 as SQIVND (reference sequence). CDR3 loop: CASRRGEGDTDTQYF. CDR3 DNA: TGTGCCAGTAGACGCGGAGAGGGGGACACAGATACGCAGTATTTT.

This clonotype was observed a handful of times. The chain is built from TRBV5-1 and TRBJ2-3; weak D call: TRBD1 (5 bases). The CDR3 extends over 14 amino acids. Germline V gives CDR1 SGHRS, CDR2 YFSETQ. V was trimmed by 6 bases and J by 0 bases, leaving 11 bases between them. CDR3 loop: CASNPTASTDTQYF. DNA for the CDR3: TGCGCCAGCAACCCGACAGCAAGCACAGATACGCAGTATTTT.

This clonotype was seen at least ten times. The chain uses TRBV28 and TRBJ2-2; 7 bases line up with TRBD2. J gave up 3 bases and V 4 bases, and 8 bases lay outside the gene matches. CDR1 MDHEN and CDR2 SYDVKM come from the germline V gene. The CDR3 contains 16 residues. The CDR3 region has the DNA TGTGCCAGCAGTTCCCATCCAGCGGGATACACCGGGGAGCTGTTTTTT. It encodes CASSSHPAGYTGELFF. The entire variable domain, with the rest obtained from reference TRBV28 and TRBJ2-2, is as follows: DVKVTQSSRYLVKRTGEKVFLECVQDMDHENMFWYRQDPGLGLRLIYFSYDVKMKEKGDIPEGYSVSREKKERFSLILESASTNQTSMYLCASSSHPAGYTGELFFGEGSRLTVL.

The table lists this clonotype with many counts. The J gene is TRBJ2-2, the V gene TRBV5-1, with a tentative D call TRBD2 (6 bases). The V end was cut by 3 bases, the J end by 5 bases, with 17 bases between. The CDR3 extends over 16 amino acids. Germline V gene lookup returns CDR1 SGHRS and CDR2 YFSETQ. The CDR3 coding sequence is TGCGCCAGCAGCTCCACCCGGTTCGGAGGGACCGGGGAGCTGTTTTTT. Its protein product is CASSSTRFGGTGELFF.

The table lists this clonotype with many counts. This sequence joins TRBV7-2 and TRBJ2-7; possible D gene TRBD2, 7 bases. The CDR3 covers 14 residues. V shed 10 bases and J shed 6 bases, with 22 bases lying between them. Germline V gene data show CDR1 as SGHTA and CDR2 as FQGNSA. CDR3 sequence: CATQAGGPHPEQYF. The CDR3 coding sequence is TGTGCCACCCAAGCCGGGGGGCCCCACCCCGAGCAGTACTTC.

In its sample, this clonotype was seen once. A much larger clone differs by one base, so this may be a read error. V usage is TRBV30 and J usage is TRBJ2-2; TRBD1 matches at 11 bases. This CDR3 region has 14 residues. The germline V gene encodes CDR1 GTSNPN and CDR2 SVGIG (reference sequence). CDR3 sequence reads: CVWRGTGGTGELFF. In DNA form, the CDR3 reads TGTGTCTGGAGAGGGACAGGGGGCACCGGGGAGCTGTTTTTT.

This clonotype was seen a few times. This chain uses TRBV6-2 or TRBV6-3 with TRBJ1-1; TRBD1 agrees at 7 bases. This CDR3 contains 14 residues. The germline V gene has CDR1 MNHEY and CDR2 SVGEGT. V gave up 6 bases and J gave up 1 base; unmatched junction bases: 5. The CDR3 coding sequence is TGTGCCAGCAGCGAACAGGGGACGAACACTGAAGCTTTCTTT. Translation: CASSEQGTNTEAFF.

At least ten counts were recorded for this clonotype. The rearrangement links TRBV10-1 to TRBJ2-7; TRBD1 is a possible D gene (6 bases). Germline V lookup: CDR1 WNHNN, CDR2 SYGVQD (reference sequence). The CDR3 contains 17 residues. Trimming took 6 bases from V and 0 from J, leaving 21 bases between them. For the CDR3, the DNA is TGCGCCAGCAGCTCCTTTACAGGGTTCATCACCTCCTACGAGCAGTACTTC. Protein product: CASSSFTGFITSYEQYF.

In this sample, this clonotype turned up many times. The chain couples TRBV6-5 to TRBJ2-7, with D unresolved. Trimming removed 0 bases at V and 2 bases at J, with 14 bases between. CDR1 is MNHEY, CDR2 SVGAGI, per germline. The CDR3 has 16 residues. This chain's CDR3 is CASSYSSRPYTYEQYF. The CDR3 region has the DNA TGTGCCAGCAGTTACTCATCACGTCCTTACACCTACGAGCAGTACTTC.